The 5 T cell receptor beta chains in this list originate from one sample, sequenced in a study of response to subunit inactivated influenza vaccine. TCRdb reprocessed the RT-PCR reads with MiXCR, giving one entry per CDR3 protein. In the table there are under 800,000 distinct CDR3 sequences, more than 11% of which are singletons. Sample: PBMCs from blood, taken roughly 15 days before vaccination. The receptors shown here come from a man between 45 and 60 years old who received an inactivated influenza vaccine.

This chain uses TRBV4-3 with TRBJ2-3; TRBD2 agrees at 10 bases. Germline V gene data show CDR1 as LGHNA and CDR2 as YSLEER. The length of the CDR3 is 18 residues. Trimming took 0 bases from V and 4 from J; bases not matched to a gene: 10. The CDR3 DNA reads TGCGCCAGCAGCCAAGAAGGAGTAGCGGGAGGAGGGTCAGATACGCAGTATTTT. As protein: CASSQEGVAGGGSDTQYF.

This clonotype was counted between two and nine times. The V call is TRBV5-6, the J call TRBJ2-1; D possibly corresponds to TRBD2 (6 bases). CDR1 and CDR2 (germline): SGHDT, YYEEEE. Trimming stripped 9 bases from V and 7 bases from J, with 26 bases between. The CDR3 runs to 16 residues. The CDR3 is CATTKGARAGGNEQFF. CDR3 DNA sequence: TGTGCCACCACCAAAGGGGCCAGGGCAGGAGGGAATGAGCAGTTCTTC.

The table lists this clonotype with a few counts. V and J are TRBV5-1 and TRBJ1-5; D is possibly TRBD1 (5 bases). Germline V lookup: CDR1 SGHRS, CDR2 YFSETQ. This CDR3 is 17 amino acids long. V gave up 0 bases and J gave up 2 bases, with 15 bases separating them. The CDR3 protein is CASSLEPARQRNQPQHF. CDR3 DNA: TGCGCCAGCAGCTTGGAACCGGCGAGACAGCGCAATCAGCCCCAGCATTTT.

The genes are TRBV12-3 or TRBV12-4 and TRBJ2-2; no clear D gene. The ends were cut back, 5 bases at V and 4 bases at J, with 14 bases in the middle. The CDR3 has 15 amino acids. CDR3 DNA sequence: TGTGCCAGCAGTCACGACACCTTACCCACCGGGGAGCTGTTTTTT. Translating gives CASSHDTLPTGELFF.

This clonotype was picked up a small number of times. This chain joins TRBV6-1 and TRBJ1-2; D ambiguous. Germline CDR1 MNHNS, CDR2 SASEGT. CDR3 length equals 13 residues. The V end lost 4 bases, the J end lost 2 bases, and 8 bases lay between the germline ends. In nucleotides, the CDR3 is TGTGCCAGCAGTGCGCACAGCAACTATGGCTACACCTTC. Translation gives CASSAHSNYGYTF.